This T cell receptor beta chain was captured by sequencing in a study of cytomegalovirus exposure and HLA in healthy donors. Study-wide findings and caveats: The study recorded 160 or so TCR beta chains that were cytomegalovirus-associated.

Concerning this clone: Antigen: not known.

Separate from the roughly 700-subject first cohort was the approximately 110-subject validation cohort, to which the donors belonged. The data were produced by immunoSEQ multiplex PCR, yet TCRdb's version contains in-frame clones alone and is incomplete. This sample carries 100,000 to 150,000 clones, roughly 86% of them seen once, and the ten largest clones take about 1.5%. Trimming took 5 bases from V and 3 from J, leaving 14 bases between them. CDR1 SGHAT and CDR2 FQNNGV come from the germline V gene. The CDR3 contains 15 residues. The receptor was derived from a man aged 25-45 years in good health and CMV-seronegative. Material: PBMCs. The chain links TRBV11-2 to TRBJ2-1, with D hard to call. CDR3 protein: CASSTSRLDYNEQFF. CDR3 nucleotides: TGTGCCAGCAGCACCTCGAGACTGGACTACAATGAGCAGTTCTTC.